This is a list of T cell receptor beta chains from one sample in a study of identical twins. Using its own MiXCR run on the 5' RACE reads, TCRdb lists one record per CDR3 protein. The table includes 450,000 or so distinct CDR3 sequences, roughly an eighth detected once. A further study also used this sample, focusing on yellow fever vaccine responses in identical twins.

Material: CD4+ T cells sorted from blood. The receptors shown here come from a woman under 30 in good health. Both conserved end residues are part of each CDR3. A D gene is named only where the DNA matches it firmly. Only part of the rows carry a size: once, few, many, or a class if the clone is expanded.

DNA: TGTGCCAGCAGCTCGGGGACACTAGTTCGCGAGCAGTACTTC; CDR3: CASSSGTLVREQYF; V: TRBV7-2; size: few; J: TRBJ2-7; D: NA
DNA: TGTGCCAGCAGCTTAGCGCTTTCACCCCTCCACTTT; CDR3: CASSLALSPLHF; V: TRBV7-8; size: few; J: TRBJ1-6; D: NA
DNA: TGTGCCAGCAGCTTAGGGACAGGGGTGCGCTACGAGCAGTACTTC; CDR3: CASSLGTGVRYEQYF; V: TRBV7-9; size: few; J: TRBJ2-7; D: TRBD1
DNA: TGTGCCAGCAGCTTAGAAGAGGTTAGGGAGTACAGGTCGGTCGAGCAGTACTTC; CDR3: CASSLEEVREYRSVEQYF; V: TRBV11-2; size: many; J: TRBJ2-7; D: NA
DNA: TGTGCCAGCAGTGTGGTCCCGGCATTGAACACTGAAGCTTTCTTT; CDR3: CASSVVPALNTEAFF; V: TRBV6-1; size: NA; J: TRBJ1-1; D: NA
DNA: TGCGCCAGCAGTGAGATTGGAGGTCTCCAAGAGACCCAGTACTTC; CDR3: CASSEIGGLQETQYF; V: TRBV10-1; size: NA; J: TRBJ2-5; D: NA
DNA: TGTGCCACCCTGTGCGCCTGCGGGGCCTACGAGCAGTACTTC; CDR3: CATLCACGAYEQYF; V: TRBV24-1; size: NA; J: TRBJ2-7; D: NA
DNA: TGTGCCAGCAGCCCGGTGGTGGCCACTGAAGCTTTCTTT; CDR3: CASSPVVATEAFF; V: TRBV7-9; size: few; J: TRBJ1-1; D: NA
DNA: TGCAGTGCTAGAGCCCGTACAGATACGCAGTATTTT; CDR3: CSARARTDTQYF; V: TRBV20-1; size: NA; J: TRBJ2-3; D: NA
DNA: TGTGCCAGCCGGTGGGAGGGGCTAGCGGGAGCTAATGAGCAGTTCTTC; CDR3: CASRWEGLAGANEQFF; V: TRBV12-3/TRBV12-4; size: few; J: TRBJ2-1; D: TRBD2
DNA: TGCGCCAGAACAGAGACCCAGTACTTC; CDR3: CARTETQYF; V: TRBV23-1; size: NA; J: TRBJ2-5; D: NA
DNA: TGCGCCAGCAGCCCGGGAAGGGGAAAGGGACCCGGGGAGCTGTTTTTT; CDR3: CASSPGRGKGPGELFF; V: TRBV5-1; size: few; J: TRBJ2-2; D: NA
DNA: TGTGCCAGCAGCTTTTTAGGTTTCGCGGAGACCCAGTACTTC; CDR3: CASSFLGFAETQYF; V: TRBV7-2; size: NA; J: TRBJ2-5; D: NA
DNA: TGCAGTGCTAGTAGGGCAGGCGCTAATGAAAAACTGTTTTTT; CDR3: CSASRAGANEKLFF; V: TRBV20-1; size: NA; J: TRBJ1-4; D: NA
DNA: TGTGCCAGCAGCGGAATGACCTACGAGCAGTACTTC; CDR3: CASSGMTYEQYF; V: TRBV6-5; size: NA; J: TRBJ2-7; D: NA
DNA: TGCGCCAGCAGCTTGGCCGGGCTGGCGGGGGGCTCCTACAATGAGCAGTTCTTC; CDR3: CASSLAGLAGGSYNEQFF; V: TRBV5-1; size: many; J: TRBJ2-1; D: TRBD2
DNA: TGTGCCAGCAGCTCTACGTTCAATGAGCAGTTCTTC; CDR3: CASSSTFNEQFF; V: TRBV11-2; size: many; J: TRBJ2-1; D: NA
DNA: TGTGCCAGCTCACCAGTTCGATCTCGGGGTTCAGATACGCAGTATTTT; CDR3: CASSPVRSRGSDTQYF; V: TRBV18; size: NA; J: TRBJ2-3; D: NA
DNA: TGTGCCAGCAGTGAACTCGGGTATGAGTACTTC; CDR3: CASSELGYEYF; V: TRBV2; size: few; J: TRBJ2-7; D: NA
DNA: TGTGCCAGCAGTTTTGAATATCGGTTCGGCTATGGCTACACCTTC; CDR3: CASSFEYRFGYGYTF; V: TRBV12-3/TRBV12-4; size: few; J: TRBJ1-2; D: NA
DNA: TGCGCCAGCAGCCAAGATCAAACAGGGGCTGGGGGTTACAATGAGCAGTTCTTC; CDR3: CASSQDQTGAGGYNEQFF; V: TRBV4-1; size: NA; J: TRBJ2-1; D: TRBD1
DNA: TGCAGCGTTGAAGAAACAGGGAACACCGGGGAGCTGTTTTTT; CDR3: CSVEETGNTGELFF; V: TRBV29-1; size: few; J: TRBJ2-2; D: NA
DNA: TGTGCCAGCAGCGTAGGGGTTGGTAGCGGAGGCTACAATGAGCAGTTCTTC; CDR3: CASSVGVGSGGYNEQFF; V: TRBV9; size: few; J: TRBJ2-1; D: NA
DNA: TGTGCCAGCAAGGAGCAGGGGGCAGGTTACGAGCAGTACTTC; CDR3: CASKEQGAGYEQYF; V: TRBV2; size: NA; J: TRBJ2-7; D: TRBD1
DNA: TGTGCCACCAGTGCGCCGGACAACACCGGGGAGCTGTTTTTT; CDR3: CATSAPDNTGELFF; V: TRBV24-1; size: NA; J: TRBJ2-2; D: NA
DNA: TGTGCCAGCAGCTTACTAGCGGGGAATCACCAAGAGACCCAGTACTTC; CDR3: CASSLLAGNHQETQYF; V: TRBV7-4; size: few; J: TRBJ2-5; D: TRBD2
DNA: TGCGCCAGCAGCTTAAATCGTGACAGGGCGAGGACTGAAGCTTTCTTT; CDR3: CASSLNRDRARTEAFF; V: TRBV5-1; size: few; J: TRBJ1-1; D: TRBD1
DNA: TGCAGTGCCAGAGGTGGGACTAGAGGAGAGACCCAGTACTTC; CDR3: CSARGGTRGETQYF; V: TRBV20-1; size: NA; J: TRBJ2-5; D: TRBD2
DNA: TGTGCCAGCAGCCCCCGGCAAGCTAACTATGGCTACACCTTC; CDR3: CASSPRQANYGYTF; V: TRBV3-1; size: NA; J: TRBJ1-2; D: NA
DNA: TGTGCCAGCAGTACCCCGGGTACGGGACTAGCGTTCAATGAGCAGTTCTTC; CDR3: CASSTPGTGLAFNEQFF; V: TRBV28; size: NA; J: TRBJ2-1; D: TRBD2
DNA: TGCGCCAGCAGCCCAGGGGGCCCCTACGAGCAGTACTTC; CDR3: CASSPGGPYEQYF; V: TRBV18; size: many; J: TRBJ2-7; D: TRBD1
DNA: TGTGCCAGCAGCCACCAGGTGAACACTGAAGCTTTCTTT; CDR3: CASSHQVNTEAFF; V: TRBV3-1; size: NA; J: TRBJ1-1; D: NA
DNA: TGTGCCAGCAGCTTAGTGGCCACCGGTAATGAGCAGTTCTTC; CDR3: CASSLVATGNEQFF; V: TRBV11-2; size: NA; J: TRBJ2-1; D: NA
DNA: TGCAGTGCTAGGCGGGACAGCAAAATCCACTTT; CDR3: CSARRDSKIHF; V: TRBV20-1; size: NA; J: TRBJ1-6; D: TRBD1
DNA: TGTGCCAGCAGCCAAGGGGCACAGTACCAAGAGACCCAGTACTTC; CDR3: CASSQGAQYQETQYF; V: TRBV3-1; size: NA; J: TRBJ2-5; D: NA
DNA: TGTGCCAGCAGTTTAGCGCAGGCCGACACTGAAGCTTTCTTT; CDR3: CASSLAQADTEAFF; V: TRBV12-3/TRBV12-4; size: few; J: TRBJ1-1; D: NA
DNA: TGCGCCAGCAGCGAGGGGACAGGGCCCCCAGAGACCCAGTACTTC; CDR3: CASSEGTGPPETQYF; V: TRBV5-1; size: NA; J: TRBJ2-5; D: TRBD1
DNA: TGCGCCAGCAGCCAGGGCGAAGAGACCCAGTACTTC; CDR3: CASSQGEETQYF; V: TRBV5-1; size: many; J: TRBJ2-5; D: NA
DNA: TGTGCCAGCAGCGTAGAAGATGGAGTAGGGCGGGGGCTGGAGGATACGCAGTATTTT; CDR3: CASSVEDGVGRGLEDTQYF; V: TRBV9; size: NA; J: TRBJ2-3; D: NA
DNA: TGTGCCAGCAGTAGCGGGAGGGCGTTAGAGACCCAGTACTTC; CDR3: CASSSGRALETQYF; V: TRBV25-1; size: many; J: TRBJ2-5; D: TRBD2
DNA: TGTGCCAGCAGTTCCGTCAGAGAGTATTCACCCCTCCACTTT; CDR3: CASSSVREYSPLHF; V: TRBV6-2/TRBV6-3; size: few; J: TRBJ1-6; D: NA
DNA: TGTGCCAGCAGATCCCCCGGCGGGGTTCTCACAGATACGCAGTATTTT; CDR3: CASRSPGGVLTDTQYF; V: TRBV6-2/TRBV6-3; size: few; J: TRBJ2-3; D: NA
DNA: TGTGCCAGCAGCCCGGACAGGGCTCGGCCCCAGCATTTT; CDR3: CASSPDRARPQHF; V: TRBV5-6; size: many; J: TRBJ1-5; D: TRBD1
DNA: TGTGCCAGCAGCTTGGACCGCGGGGCCTCCTACGAGCAGTACTTC; CDR3: CASSLDRGASYEQYF; V: TRBV11-2; size: NA; J: TRBJ2-7; D: NA
DNA: TGTGCCAGCAGTCAAGGAACGATCTATGAGCAGTTCTTC; CDR3: CASSQGTIYEQFF; V: TRBV28; size: NA; J: TRBJ2-1; D: NA
DNA: TGTGCCAGCAGTTACTCCACGAGGGAGGGGAGCTCCTATAATTCACCCCTCCACTTT; CDR3: CASSYSTREGSSYNSPLHF; V: TRBV6-5; size: NA; J: TRBJ1-6; D: NA
DNA: TGTGCCAGCTCACCGTCACAGGGTTCTGAGCAGTTCTTC; CDR3: CASSPSQGSEQFF; V: TRBV18; size: few; J: TRBJ2-1; D: NA
DNA: TGCAGTGCTACATCTCAGAGCTCCTATAATTCACCCCTCCACTTT; CDR3: CSATSQSSYNSPLHF; V: TRBV20-1; size: many; J: TRBJ1-6; D: NA
DNA: TGTGCCAGCAGTTTAGTCTACGCCGAGACGCAGTACTTC; CDR3: CASSLVYAETQYF; V: TRBV12-3/TRBV12-4; size: many; J: TRBJ2-4; D: NA